The 27 T cell receptor beta chains in this list originate from one sample, sequenced in a study of shared clonotypes between healthy human individuals. Libraries were prepared by immunoSEQ multiplex PCR; TCRdb keeps only in-frame clonotypes and omits some of them. The table lists 1.4 million to 1.5 million clones, 96% of them singletons. The sample taken for sequencing was naive CD4+ T cells sorted from blood. The subset here: CD45RA+ positively selected. The receptors come from a man aged 25 to 40 in good health.

This chain connects TRBV6-1 to TRBJ2-3; a possible D gene is TRBD1 (6 bases). Germline V gene data show CDR1 as MNHNS and CDR2 as SASEGT. This CDR3 is 15 amino acids long. The germline V and J ends were trimmed by 3 bases and 6 bases, with 16 bases remaining between them. This CDR3 reads CASSDWDKGEDTQYF. The CDR3 nucleotides are TGTGCCAGCAGTGATTGGGACAAGGGGGAGGATACGCAGTATTTT.

The chain joins TRBV5-5 to TRBJ2-1, with 11 bases identical to TRBD2. Germline V gives CDR1 SGHKS, CDR2 YYEKEE (reference sequence). The trim removed 1 base at V and 8 bases at J, leaving 11 bases unmatched. The CDR3 covers 17 residues. CDR3 amino acids: CASSLKGLAEGLDEQFF. As DNA, the CDR3 is TGTGCCAGCAGCTTGAAGGGACTAGCGGAAGGGTTGGATGAGCAGTTCTTC.

V usage is TRBV5-1 and J usage is TRBJ1-4; D might be TRBD1 (5 bases). Looked up from germline, CDR1 is SGHRS and CDR2 is YFSETQ. V dropped 4 bases and J dropped 0 bases, with 10 bases sitting between them. The CDR3 totals 15 residues. CDR3 nucleotide sequence: TGCGCCAGCAGCGTCCGGGACCCAACTAATGAAAAACTGTTTTTT. Protein product: CASSVRDPTNEKLFF.

As to this clone: One end of the junction is discordant with germline, which a read error may explain. The chain combines TRBV5-1 with TRBJ2-3; 12 bases align to TRBD2. The CDR3 runs 13 residues. Germline V lookup: CDR1 SGHRS, CDR2 YFSETQ. The CDR3 DNA sequence: TGCGCCAGCAGCCCCCGACTAGCGGGAGACGAGAATTTT. As protein: CASSPRLAGDENF.

The chain joins TRBV7-8 to TRBJ2-6; no reliable D call. This CDR3 is built from 13 residues. CDR1 is SGHVS, CDR2 FQNEAQ, per germline. Trimming shortened V by 3 bases and J by 2 bases, and 2 bases separated the two germline ends. As DNA, the CDR3 is TGTGCCAGCAGCTTCACTGGGGCCAACGTCCTGACTTTC. Encoded protein: CASSFTGANVLTF.

The V call is TRBV29-1, the J call TRBJ2-5; 7 nucleotides match TRBD1. The CDR3 is made up of 12 amino acids. The junction had 4 bases not matched to a gene; V was cut back by 5 bases and J by 4 bases. Germline CDR1 and CDR2: SQVTM and ANQGSEA. CDR3 sequence reads: CSVTGAGETQYF. The CDR3 bases are TGCAGCGTTACAGGGGCGGGAGAGACCCAGTACTTC.

The chain couples TRBV7-6 to TRBJ2-7, with 8 bases aligning to TRBD1. The CDR3 spans 18 residues. Per germline, CDR1 SGHVS and CDR2 FNYEAQ. Unmatched junction bases numbered 17, after V lost 1 base and J lost 6 bases. DNA for the CDR3: TGTGCCAGCAGCTTAGGGACAGGGAAAAATCTTCGACCGACCGAGCAGTACTTC. Its translation: CASSLGTGKNLRPTEQYF. Together with reference TRBV7-6 and TRBJ2-7, the CDR3 gives the full variable domain: GAGVSQSPRYKVTKRGQDVALRCDPISGHVSLYWYRQALGQGPEFLTYFNYEAQQDKSGLPNDRFSAERPEGSISTLTIQRTEQRDSAMYRCASSLGTGKNLRPTEQYFGPGTRLTVT.

The chain combines TRBV5-1 with TRBJ1-2; 9 bases fit TRBD1. The CDR3 sequence is 14 residues long. The trim removed 3 bases at V and 7 bases at J, leaving 7 bases unmatched. CDR1 SGHRS and CDR2 YFSETQ come from the germline V gene. CDR3 region: CASSSGQGSIGYTF. The CDR3 nucleotides are TGCGCCAGCAGCTCGGGACAGGGTAGTATTGGCTACACCTTC.

This CDR3 reads CASSLARSDRGRGGYTF. CDR3 DNA sequence: TGTGCCAGCAGCTTAGCCCGCTCGGACAGGGGGCGAGGTGGCTACACCTTC. The rearrangement uses TRBV7-2 and TRBJ1-2, with 11 bases that match TRBD1. The CDR3 covers 17 residues. The V and J ends lost 0 bases and 7 bases, in that order; junction bases with no gene match: 10. CDR1 and CDR2 (germline): SGHTA, FQGNSA.

CDR3: CATSSTPALNTEAFF. The CDR3 bases are TGTGCCACCAGCAGTACTCCAGCCTTGAACACTGAAGCTTTCTTT. The chain is built from TRBV15 and TRBJ1-1; D is undetermined. V was pared by 3 bases and J by 0 bases, with 11 bases between. The CDR3 sequence is 15 residues long. Germline-derived CDR1 and CDR2 are LNHNV and YYDKDF (reference sequence).

The CDR3: CASSASGLAGTVQYF. CDR3 DNA sequence: TGTGCCAGTAGTGCCTCGGGACTAGCGGGGACTGTGCAGTACTTC. The V gene is TRBV19, the J gene TRBJ2-7, with TRBD2 identical over 13 bases. Germline CDR1 and CDR2: LNHDA and SQIVND (reference sequence). Trimming removed 5 bases from V and 9 bases from J; junction bases left unmatched: 10. This CDR3 spans 15 amino acids.

V usage is TRBV5-1 and J usage is TRBJ2-2, with D maybe TRBD1 (6 bases). Germline values: CDR1 SGHRS, CDR2 YFSETQ. The ends were cut back, 4 bases at V and 3 bases at J, with 16 bases in the middle. This CDR3 contains 16 residues. The CDR3 DNA sequence: TGCGCCAGCAGCAGTGGACAGCACTGGGACACCGGGGAGCTGTTTTTT. Its translation: CASSSGQHWDTGELFF.

About this clone: Other DNA sequences in this sample translate to the same CDR3. This chain joins TRBV18 and TRBJ1-5; TRBD1 matches 7 bases. Losses at the gene ends were 8 bases for V and 3 bases for J; bases not matched to a gene: 4. The length of the CDR3 is 13 residues. Germline V gives CDR1 KGHSH, CDR2 LQKENI. The CDR3 region is CASSGQANQPQHF. The CDR3 bases are TGTGCCAGCAGTGGACAGGCCAATCAGCCCCAGCATTTT.

The chain uses TRBV10-2 and TRBJ2-5; 9 bases map to TRBD2. CDR1 and CDR2 (germline): WSHSY, SAAADI. CDR3 length: 12 amino acids. Trimming took 8 bases from V and 5 from J; bases not matched to a gene: 3. The CDR3: CASRSGSETQYF. Written as DNA, the CDR3 is TGCGCCAGCCGTAGCGGGAGTGAGACCCAGTACTTC.

The chain couples TRBV7-3 to TRBJ2-3; D unclear. Germline CDR1 SGHTA, CDR2 FQGTGA. With 5 bases removed from V and 0 bases from J, the gap between germline ends came to 12 bases. CDR3 length: 15 residues. CDR3 nucleotide sequence: TGTGCCAGCAGCGCCAGTTGGGGTAGCACAGATACGCAGTATTTT. As protein: CASSASWGSTDTQYF.

This chain uses TRBV5-8 with TRBJ1-1; no reliable D call. The germline V gene encodes CDR1 SGHTS and CDR2 YDEGEE. CDR3 size: 13 residues. V lost 2 bases and J 4 bases, leaving 9 bases between the germline ends. The CDR3: CASSLRVRTEAFF. As DNA, the CDR3 is TGTGCCAGCAGCTTAAGGGTACGCACTGAAGCTTTCTTT. Looking up the rest from reference TRBV5-8 and TRBJ1-1 gives the full variable domain: EAGVTQSPTHLIKTRGQQATLRCSPISGHTSVYWYQQALGLGLQFLLWYDEGEERNRGNFPPRFSGRQFPNYSSELNVNALELEDSALYLCASSLRVRTEAFFGQGTRLTVV.

This sequence joins TRBV7-8 and TRBJ1-2, with TRBD1 identical over 7 bases. From germline, CDR1 is SGHVS and CDR2 FQNEAQ. This CDR3 spans 15 amino acids. After removal of 5 bases from V and 4 bases from J, the junction contained 10 bases not matched to a gene. DNA for the CDR3: TGTGCCAGCAGCCAAGGACAGGCGGTCCTCTATGGCTACACCTTC. Translation: CASSQGQAVLYGYTF. Variable domain in full (rest from reference TRBV7-8 and TRBJ1-2): GAGVSQSPRYKVAKRGQDVALRCDPISGHVSLFWYQQALGQGPEFLTYFQNEAQLDKSGLPSDRFFAERPEGSVSTLKIQRTQQEDSAVYLCASSQGQAVLYGYTFGSGTRLTVV.

This sequence joins TRBV19 and TRBJ2-7, with 12 positions matching TRBD2. With 10 bases clipped from V and 5 bases from J, the junction kept 12 bases outside the gene matches. The CDR3 totals 15 residues. Germline CDR1 is LNHDA and CDR2 is SQIVND (reference sequence). CDR3 DNA sequence: TGTGCCACCTCTCAACGGGCTAGCGGGAGGGACGAGCAGTACTTC. Protein: CATSQRASGRDEQYF.

The chain joins TRBV5-1 to TRBJ2-5; D gene unclear. Trimming stripped 4 bases from V and 5 bases from J, with 9 bases between. From germline, CDR1 is SGHRS and CDR2 YFSETQ. CDR3 size: 12 residues. Here the CDR3 reads CASSPEWETQYF. The CDR3 DNA sequence: TGCGCCAGCAGCCCCGAATGGGAGACCCAGTACTTC.

V and J are TRBV28 and TRBJ2-7, with D possibly TRBD2 on 6 matching bases. The CDR3 loop spans 12 amino acids. The germline gives CDR1 MDHEN, CDR2 SYDVKM. The V and J ends lost 5 bases and 7 bases respectively, with 12 bases between them. For the CDR3, the DNA is TGTGCCAGCAGTCCGCGGGGTCGGGAGCAGTACTTC. Protein sequence: CASSPRGREQYF.

This sequence joins TRBV5-4 and TRBJ2-5; 11 bases match TRBD2. V lost 4 bases, J lost 4 bases, and 9 bases stayed unmatched. CDR1 and CDR2 (germline): SGHNT, YYREEE (reference sequence). CDR3 size: 16 residues. The chain's CDR3 is CASSRSGLAVVETQYF. The CDR3 DNA reads TGTGCCAGCAGCCGATCGGGACTAGCGGTAGTAGAGACCCAGTACTTC.

CDR3 residues: CASSLGQRLYGYTF. For the CDR3, the DNA is TGTGCCAGCAGCTTGGGACAGCGGCTCTATGGCTACACCTTC. V gene TRBV5-4 combines with J gene TRBJ1-2, with TRBD1 as a possible D gene (5 bases). The CDR3 runs to 14 residues. CDR1 is SGHNT, CDR2 YYREEE, per germline (reference sequence). Trimming pared 0 bases from V and 4 bases from J, leaving 10 bases between. Based on the CDR3 plus reference TRBV5-4 and TRBJ1-2, the full variable domain is ETGVTQSPTHLIKTRGQQVTLRCSSQSGHNTVSWYQQALGQGPQFIFQYYREEENGRGNFPPRFSGLQFPNYSSELNVNALELDDSALYLCASSLGQRLYGYTFGSGTRLTVV.

The chain links TRBV6-1 to TRBJ2-7; no clear D gene. V was cut by 7 bases and J by 7 bases, with 14 bases left in between. The CDR3 extends over 12 amino acids. Germline V lookup: CDR1 MNHNS, CDR2 SASEGT. CDR3 in amino acids: CASINMGWEQYF. As DNA, the CDR3 is TGTGCCAGCATCAACATGGGGTGGGAGCAGTACTTC.

This rearrangement joins TRBV10-3 to TRBJ1-2; D might be TRBD1 (5 bases). This CDR3 is built from 13 residues. In germline, CDR1 is ENHRY, CDR2 SYGVKD. V gave up 6 bases and J gave up 7 bases, with 15 bases separating them. Here the CDR3 reads CAISRQNFSGYTF. In DNA, the CDR3 is TGTGCCATCAGCAGACAGAACTTCTCTGGCTACACCTTC.

The rearrangement uses TRBV5-1 and TRBJ2-1; 7 bases are a match to TRBD2. The V gene end was trimmed by 4 bases and the J gene end by 7 bases; junction bases not matched to a gene: 11. Germline lookup yields CDR1 SGHRS and CDR2 YFSETQ. The CDR3 sequence is 15 residues long. This CDR3 is CASSLTSVKTNEQFF. CDR3 coding DNA: TGCGCCAGCAGCCTTACTAGCGTTAAAACGAATGAGCAGTTCTTC.

The chain joins TRBV19 to TRBJ1-5; D gene ambiguous. Trimming took 7 bases from V and 6 from J, leaving 22 bases between them. The CDR3 is made up of 16 amino acids. Looked up from germline, CDR1 is LNHDA and CDR2 is SQIVND (reference sequence). CDR3 amino acids: CASKRRFRGRGQPQHF. CDR3 nucleotides: TGTGCCAGTAAACGGCGCTTTCGAGGCAGAGGTCAGCCCCAGCATTTT.

The rearrangement uses TRBV7-8 and TRBJ1-4, with TRBD1 as a possible D gene (5 bases). Germline V CDR1 and CDR2: SGHVS, FQNEAQ. The length of the CDR3 is 17 residues. With 1 base removed from V and 2 bases from J, the gap between germline ends came to 14 bases. CDR3 loop: CASSLVSGTRTNEKLFF. CDR3 DNA sequence: TGTGCCAGCAGCTTAGTGTCAGGGACTCGGACTAATGAAAAACTGTTTTTT.